A single sample gave rise to the 2 T cell receptor beta chains below, sequenced in a study of OX40 agonist ivuxolimab in advanced cancers. Clones were sequenced by immunoSEQ multiplex PCR, and TCRdb holds only the in-frame ones, with some missing. The data hold tens of thousands of clones, with 90% to 95% observed a single time. The input for sequencing was CD4+ or CD8+ T cells sorted from blood, taken in a trial of the OX40 agonist ivuxolimab. Receptor source: an adult with an advanced solid tumor such as melanoma, head and neck, liver or kidney cancer.

V gene TRBV9 combines with J gene TRBJ2-5; no clear D gene. The tail of the sequence fits TRBJ2-7 better, so the J call may be wrong. CDR3 length: 12 residues. Germline assignment: CDR1 SGDLS and CDR2 YYNGEE. CDR3 loop: CASSSDFYEQYF. As DNA, the CDR3 is TGTGCCAGCAGCTCAGACTTCTACGAGCAGTACTTC.

The CDR3 DNA reads as TGTGCCAGCAGTTTATCGCGGGGGTACGAGCAGTACTTC. Translation: CASSLSRGYEQYF. The chain carries TRBV27 and TRBJ2-7, with TRBD2 identical over 7 bases. CDR3 length equals 13 residues. The germline V gene encodes CDR1 MNHEY and CDR2 SMNVEV (reference sequence). Losses at the gene ends were 0 bases for V and 4 bases for J; bases not matched to a gene: 0.